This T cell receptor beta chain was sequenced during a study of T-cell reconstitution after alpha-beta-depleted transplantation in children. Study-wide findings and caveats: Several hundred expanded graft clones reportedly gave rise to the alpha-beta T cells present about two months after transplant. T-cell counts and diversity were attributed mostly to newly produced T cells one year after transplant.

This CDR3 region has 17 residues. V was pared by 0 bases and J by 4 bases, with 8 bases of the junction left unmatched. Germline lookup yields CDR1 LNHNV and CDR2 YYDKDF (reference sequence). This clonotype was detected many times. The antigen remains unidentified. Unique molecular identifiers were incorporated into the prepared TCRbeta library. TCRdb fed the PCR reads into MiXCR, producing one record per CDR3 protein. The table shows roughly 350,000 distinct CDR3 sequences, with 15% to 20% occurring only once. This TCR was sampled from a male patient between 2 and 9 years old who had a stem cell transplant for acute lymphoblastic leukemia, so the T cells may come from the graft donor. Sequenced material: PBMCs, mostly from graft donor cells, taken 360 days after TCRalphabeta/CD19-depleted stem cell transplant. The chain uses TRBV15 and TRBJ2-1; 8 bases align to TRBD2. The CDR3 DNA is TGTGCCACCAGCAGAGATTATGGACTAGCAGATTACAATGAGCAGTTCTTC. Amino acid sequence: CATSRDYGLADYNEQFF.